This T cell receptor beta chain derives from a study of T cell responses to AZD1222 COVID-19 vaccine. For this clone: The antigen is unknown.

TCRdb keeps only in-frame clones here, not all; method: immunoSEQ multiplex PCR. The sample includes roughly 110,000 clones, less than 95% of them seen just once. The CDR3 is 16 residues long. J was trimmed by 5 bases and V by 4 bases; bases with no gene match: 10. Germline assignment: CDR1 LGHNA and CDR2 YSLEER. Whole-study results and caveats: Spike as a whole was targeted by vaccine-associated CD4 TCRs, dominant at 160-218 and 743-854. Spike-specific TCR repertoires showed rising breadth and depth after two AZD1222 doses. Nearly half of spike-specific TCRs reportedly go after variant regions that carry no mutations.

The V and J genes are TRBV4-3 and TRBJ2-2; 7 nucleotides match TRBD1. This sample comprised peripheral blood, obtained 28 days after the second AZD1222 dose. The sequence derives from an adult who received the AZD1222 COVID-19 vaccine. The CDR3 is CASSLLQGIRTGELFF. DNA of the CDR3: TGCGCCAGCAGCCTTCTACAGGGGATTAGGACCGGGGAGCTGTTTTTT.